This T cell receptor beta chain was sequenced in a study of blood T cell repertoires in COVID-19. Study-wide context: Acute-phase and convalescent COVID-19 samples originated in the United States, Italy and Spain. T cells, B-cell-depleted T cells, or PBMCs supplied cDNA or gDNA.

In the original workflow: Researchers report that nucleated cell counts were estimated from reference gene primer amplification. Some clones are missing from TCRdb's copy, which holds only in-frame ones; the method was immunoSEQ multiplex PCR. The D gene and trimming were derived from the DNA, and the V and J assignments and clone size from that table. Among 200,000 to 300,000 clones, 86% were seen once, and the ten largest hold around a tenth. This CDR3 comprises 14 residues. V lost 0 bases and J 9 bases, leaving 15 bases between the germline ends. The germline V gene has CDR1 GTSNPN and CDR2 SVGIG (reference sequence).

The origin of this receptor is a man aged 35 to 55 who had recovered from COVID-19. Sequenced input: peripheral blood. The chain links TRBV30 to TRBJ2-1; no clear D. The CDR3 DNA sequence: TGTGCCTGGAGTGTACCGGTCCCTATTGCTGAGCAGTTCTTC. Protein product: CAWSVPVPIAEQFF.